A single count supports the clone carrying this T cell receptor (beta chain). The data stem from a study of control samples from healthy donors and cancer patients. The data were produced by immunoSEQ multiplex PCR, yet TCRdb's version contains in-frame clones alone and is incomplete. The sample includes about 83,000 clones, around 91% of them seen just once. Sequences were obtained from blood. This receptor was obtained from a man over 45 in good health.

This CDR3 reads CASKQEAFYYEQYF. CDR3 in DNA: TGTGCCAGCAAACAGGAAGCCTTTTACTACGAGCAGTACTTC. This rearrangement joins TRBV27 to TRBJ2-7; perhaps TRBD1 as D (5 bases). V was clipped by 7 bases and J by 3 bases, with 16 bases between them. The germline gives CDR1 MNHEY, CDR2 SMNVEV (reference sequence). The CDR3 has 14 amino acids.